The clone carrying this TCR beta chain was found many times. The 5'RACE template-switching step produced TCR cDNA and added a universal primer site and UMIs. TCRdb called the 5' RACE reads again in MiXCR, with one record for every CDR3 protein. The profile covers 150,000 to 200,000 distinct CDR3 sequences, with 6.2% appearing a single time and less than 3.5% taken by the ten largest. These data belong to a study of T cells after yellow fever vaccination. Germline CDR1 reads DFQATT; CDR2 reads SNEGSKA (reference sequence). V lost 3 bases to trimming and J lost 8 bases; unmatched junction nucleotides: 11. CDR3 size: 15 residues.

The sequence was obtained from a man aged 18 to 29 who received the YFV17D yellow fever vaccine. The genes are TRBV20-1 and TRBJ2-1, with 9 bases matching TRBD2. The sequences come from CD4+ T cells sorted from PBMCs, collected on the day of the first yellow fever vaccination. The CDR3 coding sequence is TGCAGTGCTAGCGGGACTAGCTATTGGGGGGATGAGCAGTTCTTC. It translates to CSASGTSYWGDEQFF.